A selection of T cell receptor beta chains follows, all from one sample in a study of blood T cell repertoires in COVID-19. The repertoire was sequenced with immunoSEQ multiplex PCR; TCRdb's copy has only in-frame clones and lacks some. The sample has about 370,000 clones, approximately 89% seen once. Source material: peripheral blood. The receptors here all came from a woman aged 25 to 39 with COVID-19, enrolled during active disease. Each CDR3 is given with its conserved first and last residue. A D gene is named only where the DNA matches it firmly. Only part of the rows carry a size: once, few, many, or a class if the clone is expanded.

V gene: TRBV28; D gene: TRBD2; J gene: TRBJ2-3; clone size: -; CDR3 DNA: TGTGCCAGCAACCTAGCGGGACCCGGAGATACGCAGTATTTT; CDR3 protein: CASNLAGPGDTQYF
V gene: TRBV5-6; D gene: TRBD1; J gene: TRBJ2-3; clone size: -; CDR3 DNA: TGTGCCAGCAGCCCCTGGACAGGGGAGACAGATACGCAGTATTTT; CDR3 protein: CASSPWTGETDTQYF
V gene: TRBV25-1; D gene: -; J gene: TRBJ2-3; clone size: -; CDR3 DNA: TGTGCCAGCAGTGACCAACAAAACCGGGGCACAGATACGCAGTATTTT; CDR3 protein: CASSDQQNRGTDTQYF
V gene: TRBV9; D gene: TRBD1; J gene: TRBJ1-2; clone size: -; CDR3 DNA: TGTGCCAGCAGCGTAGCCACAGGGGGGAACTATGGCTACACCTTC; CDR3 protein: CASSVATGGNYGYTF
V gene: TRBV7-9; D gene: -; J gene: TRBJ1-3; clone size: -; CDR3 DNA: TGTGCCAGCAGCTTGATGGGGGGGTCTGGAAACACCATATATTTT; CDR3 protein: CASSLMGGSGNTIYF
V gene: TRBV27; D gene: TRBD1; J gene: TRBJ2-2; clone size: once; CDR3 DNA: TGTGCCAGCACCCTCCCGGGGACAGCGAACACCGGGGAGCTGTTTTTT; CDR3 protein: CASTLPGTANTGELFF
V gene: TRBV7-3; D gene: -; J gene: TRBJ2-7; clone size: -; CDR3 DNA: TGTGCCAGCAGCCGACTCGGGGGTAGGGAGCAGTACTTC; CDR3 protein: CASSRLGGREQYF
V gene: TRBV6-6; D gene: TRBD1; J gene: TRBJ1-1; clone size: -; CDR3 DNA: TGTGCCAGCAGTTACCGCGGACAGGAGAACACTGAAGCTTTCTTT; CDR3 protein: CASSYRGQENTEAFF
V gene: TRBV7-3; D gene: -; J gene: TRBJ2-3; clone size: -; CDR3 DNA: TGTGCCAGCAGCGCCCAGAGCACAGATACGCAGTATTTT; CDR3 protein: CASSAQSTDTQYF
V gene: TRBV28; D gene: TRBD1; J gene: TRBJ2-7; clone size: -; CDR3 DNA: TGTGCCAGCAGTGGGCGACAGGGGCCAGACTCCTACGAGCAGTACTTC; CDR3 protein: CASSGRQGPDSYEQYF
V gene: TRBV5-1; D gene: TRBD2; J gene: TRBJ2-1; clone size: -; CDR3 DNA: TGCGCCAGCAGCTTGGCCGGCGGGAGGGGGTCCAATGAGCAGTTCTTC; CDR3 protein: CASSLAGGRGSNEQFF
V gene: TRBV4-1; D gene: -; J gene: TRBJ1-4; clone size: -; CDR3 DNA: TGCGCCAGCAGCCAGACATCAACTAATGAAAAACTGTTTTTT; CDR3 protein: CASSQTSTNEKLFF
V gene: TRBV4-1; D gene: TRBD1; J gene: TRBJ1-5; clone size: few; CDR3 DNA: TGCGCCAGCAGGCGGACAGGGGACTTCAATCAGCCCCAGCATTTT; CDR3 protein: CASRRTGDFNQPQHF
V gene: TRBV23-1; D gene: TRBD1; J gene: TRBJ2-7; clone size: -; CDR3 DNA: TGCGCCAGCTATCTTCTAGGGGGCATCGAGCAGTACTTC; CDR3 protein: CASYLLGGIEQYF
V gene: TRBV9; D gene: TRBD2; J gene: TRBJ2-2; clone size: -; CDR3 DNA: TGTGCCAGCAGTGGGACTAGCGGGTTCGTCGGGGAGCTGTTTTTT; CDR3 protein: CASSGTSGFVGELFF
V gene: TRBV7-6; D gene: -; J gene: TRBJ2-3; clone size: once; CDR3 DNA: TGTGCCAGCAGCTCCCGGACGGGAAGGGCAGATACGCAGTATTTT; CDR3 protein: CASSSRTGRADTQYF
V gene: TRBV2; D gene: -; J gene: TRBJ1-4; clone size: -; CDR3 DNA: TGTGCCAGCATCAAAGACGGCGGCACTAATGAAAAACTGTTTTTT; CDR3 protein: CASIKDGGTNEKLFF
V gene: TRBV5-6; D gene: TRBD1; J gene: TRBJ2-1; clone size: -; CDR3 DNA: TGTGCCAGCAGCTTCGGGACAGGGGTTGATGAGCAGTTCTTC; CDR3 protein: CASSFGTGVDEQFF
V gene: TRBV5-1; D gene: -; J gene: TRBJ2-7; clone size: -; CDR3 DNA: TGCGCCAGCGGTACAAATAACTACGAGCAGTACTTC; CDR3 protein: CASGTNNYEQYF
V gene: TRBV7-8; D gene: TRBD2; J gene: TRBJ2-1; clone size: -; CDR3 DNA: TGTGCCAGCAGCTTTGTGCGGGAGGGCCGTCATGAGCAGTTCTTC; CDR3 protein: CASSFVREGRHEQFF
V gene: TRBV6-6; D gene: -; J gene: TRBJ2-3; clone size: -; CDR3 DNA: TGTGCCAGCAGTTATCCACGGGGGACCGCAGATACGCAGTATTTT; CDR3 protein: CASSYPRGTADTQYF
V gene: TRBV5-1; D gene: TRBD2; J gene: TRBJ2-7; clone size: -; CDR3 DNA: TGCGCCAGCAGCGCGGGACTAGCGGGAGGGCCCCCCTACGAGCAGTACTTC; CDR3 protein: CASSAGLAGGPPYEQYF
V gene: TRBV18; D gene: -; J gene: TRBJ2-7; clone size: few; CDR3 DNA: TGTGCCAGCTCACCGCCGGGACAACACTACGAGCAGTACTTC; CDR3 protein: CASSPPGQHYEQYF
V gene: TRBV9; D gene: -; J gene: TRBJ2-1; clone size: -; CDR3 DNA: TGTGCCAGCAGCGTAAATCTAGGGGCCCTGCAGTTCTTC; CDR3 protein: CASSVNLGALQFF
V gene: TRBV19; D gene: TRBD1; J gene: TRBJ1-5; clone size: -; CDR3 DNA: TGTGCCAGTCATGGGGACAGCGTTTATAGCAATCAGCCCCAGCATTTT; CDR3 protein: CASHGDSVYSNQPQHF